These 4 T cell receptor beta chains originate from one sample sequenced in a study of cytomegalovirus exposure and HLA in healthy donors. With 60 Vbeta and 13 Jbeta primers, the PCR was carried out. Some clones are missing from TCRdb's copy, which holds only in-frame ones; the method was immunoSEQ multiplex PCR. The top ten clones hold more than 6% of a sample with 130,000 or so clones, just under 75% of them seen once. The sample taken for sequencing was PBMCs. These receptors all stem from a middle-aged man in good health and CMV-seropositive.

The chain uses TRBV7-6 and TRBJ2-7, with 9 positions matching TRBD2. V was clipped by 0 bases and J by 3 bases; unmatched bases: 12. Looked up from germline, CDR1 is SGHVS and CDR2 is FNYEAQ. The CDR3 contains 18 residues. In DNA form, the CDR3 reads TGTGCCAGCAGCTTAGCGAAACCGACTAGCGGACAACACTACGAGCAGTACTTC. The encoded protein is CASSLAKPTSGQHYEQYF.

V gene TRBV6-6 combines with J gene TRBJ2-2; D is possibly TRBD1 (5 bases). Trimming took 0 bases from V and 6 from J, leaving 11 bases between them. Looked up from germline, CDR1 is MNHNY and CDR2 is SVGAGI (reference sequence). This CDR3 is built from 15 residues. Here the CDR3 reads CASSYSTGRAGELFF. The CDR3 DNA reads as TGTGCCAGCAGTTACTCTACAGGTCGGGCCGGGGAGCTGTTTTTT.

The V call is TRBV7-8, the J call TRBJ2-3; D is possibly TRBD2 (7 bases). The CDR3 runs 16 residues. CDR1 and CDR2 (germline): SGHVS, FQNEAQ. Trimming stripped 5 bases from V and 2 bases from J, with 17 bases between. As DNA, the CDR3 is TGTGCCAGCAGCCCGTTTATGGGGGGGCACACAGATACGCAGTATTTT. Translation: CASSPFMGGHTDTQYF.

This chain connects TRBV25-1 to TRBJ1-3; D is possibly TRBD1 (6 bases). Trimming shortened V by 7 bases and J by 3 bases, and 10 bases separated the two germline ends. Germline CDR1 is MGHDK and CDR2 is SYGVNS. This CDR3 contains 13 residues. The CDR3, as DNA: TGTGCCAGCACGTACAGGGATGGAAACACCATATATTTT. Protein product: CASTYRDGNTIYF. The variable domain in full, completed from reference TRBV25-1 and TRBJ1-3, reads EADIYQTPRYLVIGTGKKITLECSQTMGHDKMYWYQQDPGMELHLIHYSYGVNSTEKGDLSSESTVSRIRTEHFPLTLESARPSHTSQYLCASTYRDGNTIYFGEGSWLTVV.